A single sample gave rise to the 23 T cell receptor beta chains below, sequenced in a study of naive and memory T cell subsets. The beta constant-region primer was an equimolar mix of two oligonucleotides covering TRBC1 and TRBC2. The ligated cDNA underwent four PCR rounds using SP2 and nested alpha and beta constant-region primers. One entry per CDR3 protein results from TCRdb running MiXCR on the UMI-ligation and nested PCR reads. There are tens of thousands of distinct CDR3 sequences in the sample; approximately 8.8% occur only once, and about a fifth lies in the top ten. Sequencing was carried out using central memory CD8+ T cells from blood. All receptors derive from a human donor in good health.

This clonotype has a count of ten or more. V is TRBV12-3 or TRBV12-4 and J is TRBJ1-2; D gene uncertain. Trimming stripped 5 bases from V and 5 bases from J, with 15 bases between. The length of the CDR3 is 14 residues. CDR3 amino acids: CASSETHRAYGYTF. DNA for the CDR3: TGTGCCAGCAGTGAGACTCACAGAGCGTATGGCTACACCTTC.

This clonotype has only a few counts. The chain carries TRBV5-1 and TRBJ2-7; tentative D call: TRBD2 (5 bases). Germline V lookup: CDR1 SGHRS, CDR2 YFSETQ. The V and J ends lost 4 bases and 5 bases respectively, with 16 bases between them. CDR3 length equals 14 residues. CDR3 DNA: TGCGCCAGCAGCCGGACCGCCGTGGAGGACGAGCAGTACTTC. Its protein product is CASSRTAVEDEQYF.

This rearrangement joins TRBV7-9 to TRBJ1-2; D is uncertain. Trimming took off 3 bases at V and 0 bases at J, with 2 bases between the two ends. This CDR3 comprises 12 residues. In germline, CDR1 is SEHNR, CDR2 FQNEAQ (reference sequence). The CDR3 reads CASSFPNYGYTF. The DNA of the CDR3 is TGTGCCAGCAGCTTTCCTAACTATGGCTACACCTTC.

This clonotype was observed many times. The chain has TRBV29-1 and TRBJ2-1, with a tentative D call TRBD1 (6 bases). This CDR3 is 14 amino acids long. Germline assignment: CDR1 SQVTM and CDR2 ANQGSEA. With 1 base removed from V and 2 bases from J, the gap between germline ends came to 9 bases. CDR3: CSVEGTDAYNEQFF. The CDR3, as DNA: TGCAGCGTTGAAGGGACAGATGCCTACAATGAGCAGTTCTTC.

Many counts were recorded for this clonotype. This rearrangement joins TRBV11-2 to TRBJ2-7, with TRBD1 matching 9 bases. CDR3 length: 14 residues. With 5 bases clipped from V and 2 bases from J, the junction kept 4 bases outside the gene matches. Germline V CDR1 and CDR2: SGHAT, FQNNGV. The CDR3: CASSPRDRAYEQYF. As DNA, the CDR3 is TGTGCCAGCAGCCCCCGGGACAGGGCCTACGAGCAGTACTTC.

This clonotype appeared a few times. V usage is TRBV27 and J usage is TRBJ1-6, with TRBD1 matching over 7 bases. Trimming took 6 bases from V and 7 from J; bases not matched to a gene: 9. In germline, CDR1 is MNHEY, CDR2 SMNVEV (reference sequence). This CDR3 comprises 15 residues. CDR3: CASSSNRGLNSPLHF. For the CDR3, the DNA is TGTGCCAGCAGCTCGAACAGGGGTCTGAATTCACCCCTCCACTTT.

By its share, this clonotype is medium-sized. The rearrangement joins TRBV30 to TRBJ2-7; D remains ambiguous. V was clipped by 4 bases and J by 0 bases, with 10 bases between them. The CDR3 is made up of 13 amino acids. Germline V gives CDR1 GTSNPN, CDR2 SVGIG (reference sequence). The CDR3 region has the DNA TGTGCCTGGAACGGGCCCAGCTCCTACGAGCAGTACTTC. Translated, it gives CAWNGPSSYEQYF.

In its sample, this clonotype was seen once. The CDR3 loop is CASSPLDSGRPEQYF. CDR3 nucleotide sequence: TGTGCCAGCTCACCTCTGGATAGCGGGAGACCCGAGCAGTACTTC. The chain carries TRBV18 and TRBJ2-7; 9 bases agree with TRBD2. CDR1 KGHSH and CDR2 LQKENI come from the germline V gene. The ends lost 3 bases at V and 6 bases at J; junction bases unmatched: 9. The CDR3 has 15 residues.

In regard to this clonotype: A much bigger clone sits one base away, suggesting this may be a read error. The J gene is TRBJ1-1, the V gene TRBV4-3; no firm D call. Germline V gives CDR1 LGHNA, CDR2 YSLEER. CDR3 length: 15 residues. The V end was cut by 2 bases, the J end by 3 bases, with 13 bases between. CDR3: CASSQKAEMDTEAFF. In DNA form, the CDR3 reads TGCGCCAGCAGCCAAAAGGCGGAAATGGACACTGAAGCTTTCTTT.

This clonotype counts as medium-sized. This chain uses TRBV28 with TRBJ2-3; 12 nucleotides line up with TRBD2. From germline, CDR1 is MDHEN and CDR2 SYDVKM. The CDR3 is 16 residues long. J was trimmed by 4 bases and V by 10 bases; bases with no gene match: 12. The CDR3 loop reads CATRPRLAGDSDTQYF. The DNA for the CDR3 is TGTGCCACCAGACCCAGACTAGCGGGAGACTCAGATACGCAGTATTTT.

This clonotype has just one count. This chain uses TRBV28 with TRBJ1-2, with D possibly being TRBD1 (6 bases). The CDR3 is made up of 16 amino acids. V lost 5 bases, J lost 0 bases, and 16 bases lay in between. The germline V gene has CDR1 MDHEN and CDR2 SYDVKM. The CDR3 sequence: CASSPTPDRANYGYTF. DNA for the CDR3: TGTGCCAGCAGTCCTACCCCGGACAGAGCTAACTATGGCTACACCTTC.

The chain links TRBV28 to TRBJ2-7; D is perhaps TRBD1 (6 bases). V was pared by 1 base and J by 3 bases, with 10 bases between. Germline V CDR1 and CDR2: MDHEN, SYDVKM. The CDR3 spans 14 residues. The CDR3 reads CASSLLDSGYEQYF. The CDR3 nucleotides read TGTGCCAGCAGTTTATTGGACAGTGGCTACGAGCAGTACTTC. The full variable domain, completed using reference TRBV28 and TRBJ2-7, is DVKVTQSSRYLVKRTGEKVFLECVQDMDHENMFWYRQDPGLGLRLIYFSYDVKMKEKGDIPEGYSVSREKKERFSLILESASTNQTSMYLCASSLLDSGYEQYFGPGTRLTVT.

This clonotype was detected a few times. The V and J genes are TRBV3-1 and TRBJ2-7, with 9 bases fitting TRBD1. Trimming removed 0 bases from V and 4 bases from J; junction bases left unmatched: 10. This CDR3 contains 17 residues. CDR1 and CDR2 (germline): LGHDT, YNNKEL (reference sequence). The CDR3: CASSQDGGTGWDYEQYF. CDR3 sequence (DNA): TGTGCCAGCAGCCAAGATGGGGGGACAGGGTGGGATTACGAGCAGTACTTC.

This clonotype was detected a few times. The V and J genes are TRBV5-6 and TRBJ1-5; 7 bases fit TRBD1. Germline CDR1 is SGHDT and CDR2 is YYEEEE. The CDR3 spans 16 residues. Losses at the gene ends were 0 bases for V and 3 bases for J; bases not matched to a gene: 6. The CDR3 DNA sequence: TGTGCCAGCAGCTTGGGGCGGAGGGGGCCCAATCAGCCCCAGCATTTT. As protein: CASSLGRRGPNQPQHF.

In this sample, this clonotype turned up many times. V gene TRBV7-8 combines with J gene TRBJ1-3; a weak D match, TRBD1 (5 bases). This CDR3 has 20 residues. Germline V CDR1 and CDR2: SGHVS, FQNEAQ. The germline V and J ends were trimmed by 3 bases and 0 bases, with 24 bases remaining between them. The CDR3 DNA sequence: TGTGCCAGCAGCTTGGAACGGGCAGGGTCCATCTCGGGCTCTGGAAACACCATATATTTT. Translated, it gives CASSLERAGSISGSGNTIYF.

In its sample, this clonotype was seen a few times. V gene TRBV6-4 combines with J gene TRBJ2-1, with D hard to call. The germline gives CDR1 MRHNA, CDR2 SNTAGT. The V gene lost 6 bases and the J gene lost 8 bases, with 17 bases spanning the gap. The CDR3 spans 14 residues. The CDR3 sequence is CASSLLGQADEQFF. The DNA of the CDR3 is TGTGCCAGCAGCCTCTTAGGTCAGGCAGATGAGCAGTTCTTC.

This clonotype was recorded at least ten times. The chain is built from TRBV7-8 and TRBJ1-1; D possibly corresponds to TRBD1 (5 bases). Germline V lookup: CDR1 SGHVS, CDR2 FQNEAQ. The V gene lost 2 bases and the J gene lost 3 bases, with 10 bases spanning the gap. This CDR3 is built from 14 residues. CDR3 loop: CASSLNGADTEAFF. The CDR3 nucleotides read TGTGCCAGCAGCTTAAATGGGGCGGACACTGAAGCTTTCTTT.

This clonotype was observed a few times. The chain is built from TRBV4-3 and TRBJ2-3; 9 bases are a match to TRBD2. The CDR3 covers 18 residues. Germline CDR1 and CDR2: LGHNA and YSLEER. The ends lost 1 base at V and 5 bases at J; junction bases unmatched: 13. CDR3 nucleotide sequence: TGCGCCAGCAGCCAAGGTCCGGCGGGGGGGAGGGCCGGAGATACGCAGTATTTT. Its translation is CASSQGPAGGRAGDTQYF.

In its sample, this clonotype was seen many times. CDR3 residues: CASSAGLSGVGYNEQFF. For the CDR3, the DNA is TGTGCCAGCAGTGCAGGCCTTTCAGGGGTTGGCTACAATGAGCAGTTCTTC. The chain links TRBV28 to TRBJ2-1; TRBD1 is a possible D gene (6 bases). The CDR3 length is 17 residues. Germline V gives CDR1 MDHEN, CDR2 SYDVKM. The ends were cut back, 5 bases at V and 3 bases at J, with 20 bases in the middle.

There are a few counts of this clonotype. The chain couples TRBV11-1 to TRBJ2-2; no firm D call. CDR3 size: 14 residues. The germline CDR1 and CDR2 sequences are SGHAT and FQDESV (reference sequence). Trimming stripped 2 bases from V and 2 bases from J, with 6 bases between. CDR3 sequence: CASSLRINTGELFF. CDR3 coding DNA: TGTGCCAGCAGCTTAAGGATTAACACCGGGGAGCTGTTTTTT.

This clonotype was detected a few times. V gene TRBV19 combines with J gene TRBJ2-1; D is undetermined. Trimming removed 0 bases at V and 0 bases at J, with 6 bases between. The CDR3 has 15 amino acids. CDR1 is LNHDA, CDR2 SQIVND, per germline (reference sequence). CDR3 nucleotides: TGTGCCAGTAGTATAGACGTTGACTCCTACAATGAGCAGTTCTTC. This encodes CASSIDVDSYNEQFF.

This rearrangement joins TRBV28 to TRBJ2-2, with 7 bases fitting TRBD1. V was clipped by 2 bases and J by 3 bases; unmatched bases: 12. The CDR3 runs 18 residues. The V gene's germline CDR1 is MDHEN and CDR2 SYDVKM. The CDR3 sequence is CASSLPDRVEFDTGELFF. CDR3 nucleotides: TGTGCCAGCAGTTTACCCGACAGGGTAGAATTTGACACCGGGGAGCTGTTTTTT.

This clonotype was detected only once. This chain links TRBV7-9 with TRBJ2-6; 11 nucleotides agree with TRBD1. The CDR3 spans 17 residues. CDR1 is SEHNR, CDR2 FQNEAQ, per germline (reference sequence). V lost 2 bases, J lost 3 bases, and 3 bases stayed unmatched. CDR3 DNA sequence: TGTGCCAGCAGCTTATGGGGACAGGGGGTTGGGGCCAACGTCCTGACTTTC. This sequence encodes CASSLWGQGVGANVLTF.